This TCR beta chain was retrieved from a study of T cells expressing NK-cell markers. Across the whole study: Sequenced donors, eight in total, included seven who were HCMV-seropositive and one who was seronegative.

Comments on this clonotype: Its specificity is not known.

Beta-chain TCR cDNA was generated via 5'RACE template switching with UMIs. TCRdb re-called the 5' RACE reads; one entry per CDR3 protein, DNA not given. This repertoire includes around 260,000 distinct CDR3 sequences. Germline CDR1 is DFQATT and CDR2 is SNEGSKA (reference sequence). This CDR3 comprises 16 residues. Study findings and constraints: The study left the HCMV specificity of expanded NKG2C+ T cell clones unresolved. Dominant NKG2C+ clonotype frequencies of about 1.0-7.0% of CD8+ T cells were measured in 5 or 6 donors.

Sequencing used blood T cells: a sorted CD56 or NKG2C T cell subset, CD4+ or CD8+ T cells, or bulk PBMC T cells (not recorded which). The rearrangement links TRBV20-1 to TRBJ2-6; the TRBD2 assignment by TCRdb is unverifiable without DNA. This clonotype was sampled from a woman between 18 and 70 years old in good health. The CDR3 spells CSARLVGVYGANVLTF.